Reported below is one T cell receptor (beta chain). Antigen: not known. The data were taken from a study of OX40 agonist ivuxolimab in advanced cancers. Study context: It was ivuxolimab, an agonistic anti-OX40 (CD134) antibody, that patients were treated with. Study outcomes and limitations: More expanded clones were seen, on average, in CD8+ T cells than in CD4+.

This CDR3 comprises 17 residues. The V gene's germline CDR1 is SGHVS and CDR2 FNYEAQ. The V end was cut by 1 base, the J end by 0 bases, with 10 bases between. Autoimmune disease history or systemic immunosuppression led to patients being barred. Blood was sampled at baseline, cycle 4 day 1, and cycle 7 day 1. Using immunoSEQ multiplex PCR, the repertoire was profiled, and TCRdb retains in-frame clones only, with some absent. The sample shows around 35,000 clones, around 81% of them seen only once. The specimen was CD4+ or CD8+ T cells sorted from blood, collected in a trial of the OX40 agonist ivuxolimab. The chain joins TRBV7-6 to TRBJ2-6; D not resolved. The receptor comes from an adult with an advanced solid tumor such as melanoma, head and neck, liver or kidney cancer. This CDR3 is CASSLGLGGSGANVLTF. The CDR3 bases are TGTGCCAGCAGCTTAGGTCTTGGCGGCTCTGGGGCCAACGTCCTGACTTTC.